This T cell receptor beta chain was captured by sequencing in a study of blood T cell repertoires in COVID-19. As for the study in general: The United States, Italy and Spain provided the acute and convalescent COVID-19 samples. Sources were T cells, B-cell-depleted T cells, or PBMCs; the material itself was cDNA or gDNA.

Methods used by the authors: Amplification with reference gene primers provided the estimates of nucleated cell counts. Using immunoSEQ multiplex PCR, the repertoire was profiled, and TCRdb retains in-frame clones only, with some absent. V and J calls and clone size are those listed in that table; D and trimming were worked out from the DNA. The sample shows under 250,000 clones, over 80% of them seen only once. The CDR3 is 12 residues long. V lost 7 bases and J lost 5; bases outside the gene matches: 5. Germline-derived CDR1 and CDR2 are SQVTM and ANQGSEA. The clonotype comes from an older woman with active or convalescent COVID-19. Sequenced input: peripheral blood. The chain employs TRBV29-1 and TRBJ2-7, with 10 bases lining up with TRBD1. This CDR3 reads CSAETGGNEQYF. CDR3 coding DNA: TGCAGCGCTGAGACAGGGGGCAACGAGCAGTACTTC.